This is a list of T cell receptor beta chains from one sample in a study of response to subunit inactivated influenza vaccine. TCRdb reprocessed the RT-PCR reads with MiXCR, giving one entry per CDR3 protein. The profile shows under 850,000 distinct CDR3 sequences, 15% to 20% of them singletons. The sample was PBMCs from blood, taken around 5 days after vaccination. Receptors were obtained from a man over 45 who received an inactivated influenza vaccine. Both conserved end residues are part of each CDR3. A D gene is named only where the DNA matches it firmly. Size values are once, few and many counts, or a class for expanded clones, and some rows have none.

DNA: TGCAGCGTTCTCCGACTAGCGGGGGAGCTTCAGGGAGAGACCCAGTACTTC
CDR3: CSVLRLAGELQGETQYF
size: many
D: TRBD2
length: 17
J: TRBJ2-5
V: TRBV29-1

DNA: TGTGCCAGCAGTTCGACTCAAACTAGCTACGAGCAGTACTTC
CDR3: CASSSTQTSYEQYF
size: -
D: -
length: 14
J: TRBJ2-7
V: TRBV28

DNA: TGCAGCGTTCAACACAGGCTCATGAACACTGAAGCTTTCTTT
CDR3: CSVQHRLMNTEAFF
size: few
D: -
length: 14
J: TRBJ1-1
V: TRBV29-1

DNA: TGCGCCAGCAGCTTGACCCCCACGAGCACAGATACGCAGTATTTT
CDR3: CASSLTPTSTDTQYF
size: few
D: -
length: 15
J: TRBJ2-3
V: TRBV5-1

DNA: TGCGCCAGCAGCGCCGGGACAGGGGGCTACAATGAGCAGTTCTTC
CDR3: CASSAGTGGYNEQFF
size: -
D: TRBD1
length: 15
J: TRBJ2-1
V: TRBV5-1

DNA: TGCAGTGCCACCGGCCTCGGGAGGGATTCACCCCTCCACTTT
CDR3: CSATGLGRDSPLHF
size: few
D: -
length: 14
J: TRBJ1-6
V: TRBV20-1

DNA: TGCAGTGCTAGAGGTACAGGGGGGTACTACGAGCAGTACTTC
CDR3: CSARGTGGYYEQYF
size: -
D: TRBD1
length: 14
J: TRBJ2-7
V: TRBV20-1

DNA: TGTGCCGGAGGTGGGGAATCCCAACCAGATACGCAGTATTTT
CDR3: CAGGGESQPDTQYF
size: -
D: -
length: 14
J: TRBJ2-3
V: TRBV7-9

DNA: TGTGCCAGCAGCCTCCCCAAGGGGGGTTCAAACACCGGGGAGCTGTTTTTT
CDR3: CASSLPKGGSNTGELFF
size: -
D: -
length: 17
J: TRBJ2-2
V: TRBV3-1

DNA: TGTGCCAGCAGTTACTCGATAAGTTCAGGGGGCGTTGAGCAGTTCTTC
CDR3: CASSYSISSGGVEQFF
size: -
D: TRBD1
length: 16
J: TRBJ2-1
V: TRBV6-5

DNA: TGTGCCAGCAGTGATAGGCCTAGCGGGAGCACAGATACGCAGTATTTT
CDR3: CASSDRPSGSTDTQYF
size: few
D: TRBD2
length: 16
J: TRBJ2-3
V: TRBV6-4

DNA: TGCAGCACGTTTCGCCGATATAAGTCCTACGAGCAGTACTTC
CDR3: CSTFRRYKSYEQYF
size: -
D: -
length: 14
J: TRBJ2-7
V: TRBV29-1

DNA: TGTGCCAGCAGTTACCGCTGGGGGCGAGGCTACGAGCAGTACTTC
CDR3: CASSYRWGRGYEQYF
size: once
D: -
length: 15
J: TRBJ2-7
V: TRBV6-2/TRBV6-3